These T cell receptor beta chains were read from a single sample in a study of response to subunit inactivated influenza vaccine. Using its own MiXCR run on the RT-PCR reads, TCRdb lists one record per CDR3 protein. The sample yields hundreds of thousands of distinct CDR3 sequences, about 11% seen once. The same specimen was also included in a second study, on T cells expressing NK-cell markers.

This specimen consisted of PBMCs from blood, obtained on the day of vaccination. The source is a man in his fifties or sixties who received an inactivated influenza vaccine. The CDR3 runs from the conserved cysteine through the conserved F or W. A D gene is named only where the DNA matches it firmly. Size tells how often a clone was seen (once, few, many) or the class of an expanded clone, and some rows leave it out.

>TRBD2|few|TRBV19|TRBJ2-1
TGTGCCAGTAGTATCCTAGCGGGGGGGTCCTACAATGAGCAGTTCTTC
CASSILAGGSYNEQFF
>NA|NA|TRBV30|TRBJ2-3
TGTGCCTGGAGTGTATATGGGATCGCAGATACGCAGTATTTT
CAWSVYGIADTQYF
>NA|many|TRBV7-6|TRBJ2-2
TGTGCCAGCAGCCCTGGTCCGAGTACCGGGGAGCTGTTTTTT
CASSPGPSTGELFF
>NA|NA|TRBV10-3|TRBJ1-1
TGTGCCATCAGTGAGTCTTTCGGGGTGGAAGCTTTCTTT
CAISESFGVEAFF
>TRBD2|NA|TRBV6-5|TRBJ2-2
TGTGCCAGCAGTTACTGGCTAGCGGGGTACACCGGGGAGCTGTTTTTT
CASSYWLAGYTGELFF
>TRBD1|few|TRBV18|TRBJ2-3
TGTGCCAGCTCACCACTCCGACAGGGCGCGATGGATACGCAGTATTTT
CASSPLRQGAMDTQYF
>NA|NA|TRBV20-1|TRBJ1-2
TGCAGTGCAGAATATGGCTACACCTTC
CSAEYGYTF
>TRBD2|NA|TRBV9|TRBJ2-1
TGTGCCAGCAGCGTAGCTACATCGAGGGCTGAGCGGGAGTCGCCCCTCTACAATGAGCAGTTCTTC
CASSVATSRAERESPLYNEQFF
>NA|many|TRBV29-1|TRBJ1-6
TGCAGCGTTCAAGGCGGCGGGAATAATTCACCCCTCCACTTT
CSVQGGGNNSPLHF
>TRBD2|few|TRBV20-1|TRBJ2-7
TGCAGTGCTATCTCGGGGGGGGCCTACGAGCAGTACTTC
CSAISGGAYEQYF
>TRBD1|NA|TRBV28|TRBJ1-4
TGTGCCAGCCAACAGGGGGCGAAAAATGAAAAACTGTTTTTT
CASQQGAKNEKLFF
>TRBD1|few|TRBV28|TRBJ2-7
TGTGCCAGCAGTTTACCCGGGGACAGGGGTGGTTGGCAGTACTTC
CASSLPGDRGGWQYF
>NA|NA|TRBV29-1|TRBJ2-5
TGCAGCGTTGAAATCCGCGAAGAGACCCAGTACTTC
CSVEIREETQYF
>NA|NA|TRBV24-1|TRBJ2-7
TGTGCCACCAGTGATAAGTACAGGATTCACGAGCAGTACTTC
CATSDKYRIHEQYF
>TRBD1|NA|TRBV18|TRBJ2-2
TGTGCCAGCTCACCCCCCCGACAGGGAAGGTTCCCCGGGGAGCTGTTTTTT
CASSPPRQGRFPGELFF
>NA|many|TRBV12-3/TRBV12-4|TRBJ1-5
TGTGCCAGCAGTTCCTCCGGGCCCCAGCATTTT
CASSSSGPQHF
>NA|few|TRBV15|TRBJ2-7
TGTGCCACCAGCAGAGATGTACAGGGAAATGAGCAGTACTTC
CATSRDVQGNEQYF
>TRBD2|NA|TRBV7-8|TRBJ2-1
TGTGCCAGCAGCCCCCTAGCGGGACCCCCATTTTGGCAGTTCTTC
CASSPLAGPPFWQFF
>TRBD1|NA|TRBV6-1|TRBJ2-7
TGTGCCAGCATCCCAGGGGGCGCCTACGAGCAGTACTTC
CASIPGGAYEQYF
>NA|few|TRBV29-1|TRBJ1-1
TGCAGCGTTGCGCATCTGAACACTGAAGCTTTCTTT
CSVAHLNTEAFF
>TRBD2|few|TRBV28|TRBJ2-1
TGTGCCAGCAGGACTAGCGGGAGGTTAGACAATGAGCAGTTCTTC
CASRTSGRLDNEQFF
>NA|many|TRBV20-1|TRBJ2-3
TGCAGTGCTAGAGTGAGAGATACGCAGTATTTT
CSARVRDTQYF
>TRBD1|few|TRBV9|TRBJ2-7
TGTGCCAGCAGCGCCAGCGACAGGGACGGCGAGCAGTACTTC
CASSASDRDGEQYF
>TRBD1|NA|TRBV6-5|TRBJ2-7
TGTGCCAGCAGTTACGACCCGGGACAGGCCTACGAGCAGTACTTC
CASSYDPGQAYEQYF
>NA|few|TRBV18|TRBJ2-7
TGTGCCAGCTCAACTGGGACGGAATTCTACGAGCAGTACTTC
CASSTGTEFYEQYF
>TRBD2|NA|TRBV20-1|TRBJ2-1
TGCAGGGGGGGACCGGGACTAGCGGAAAATGAGCAGTTCTTC
CRGGPGLAENEQFF
>NA|NA|TRBV24-1|TRBJ2-5
TGTGCCACCAGTGAAACGACAACGGGGCGGGAGACCCAGTACTTC
CATSETTTGRETQYF
>TRBD1|NA|TRBV4-1|TRBJ2-5
TGCGCCAGCAGCCAAGCCGGGACAGTCCAAGAGACCCAGTACTTC
CASSQAGTVQETQYF
>TRBD1|few|TRBV28|TRBJ2-6
TGTGCCAGCAGTGGGACAGCCCTCTCTGGGGCCAACGTCCTGACTTTC
CASSGTALSGANVLTF